This TCR beta chain was sequenced during a study of shared clonotypes between healthy human individuals. Whole-study findings and limits: Among the subsets, naive ones generally showed larger estimated richness than memory ones. Sorted-subset sequencing, rarefaction showed, was incomplete despite large depth.

Comments on this clone: The antigen remains unidentified.

There are 15 residues in the CDR3. Germline trimming cut 4 bases from V and 5 bases from J; bases unmatched to any gene: 4. CDR1 and CDR2 (germline): MGHRA, YSYEKL. Genomic DNA per cell subset filled all wells of several immunoSEQ plates. Each sorted subset replicate got 200 ng genomic DNA, roughly 33,000 genomes. Using immunoSEQ multiplex PCR, the repertoire was profiled, and TCRdb retains in-frame clones only, with some absent. The sample records about 1.1 million clones, approximately 80% being singletons. The chain recombines TRBV4-1 with TRBJ2-2; TRBD2 agrees at 10 bases. The sequence came from a young man in good health. Some clones in this sample may be carry-over from other donors' samples. Sequences were obtained from memory CD4+ T cells from PBMCs. Subset: CD45RA-negative fraction. CDR3 residues: CASSPSGRATGELFF. For the CDR3, the DNA is TGCGCCAGCAGCCCCAGCGGGAGGGCTACCGGGGAGCTGTTTTTT.